The 30 T cell receptor beta chains below all came from one sample that was sequenced in a study of blood T cell repertoires in COVID-19. Libraries were prepared by immunoSEQ multiplex PCR; TCRdb keeps only in-frame clonotypes and omits some of them. The table lists some 150,000 clones, over 80% of them singletons, with just under 0.95% in the top ten. The sequenced material came from peripheral blood. The receptor set was obtained from a woman between 50 and 59 years old with acute or convalescent COVID-19.

V gene TRBV30 combines with J gene TRBJ1-1; D unresolved. Per germline, CDR1 GTSNPN and CDR2 SVGIG (reference sequence). V dropped 5 bases and J dropped 8 bases, with 18 bases sitting between them. The CDR3 is 13 residues long. CDR3 region: CAWAIETRREAFF. The CDR3 nucleotides read TGTGCCTGGGCCATCGAGACAAGGCGCGAAGCTTTCTTT.

This clone was recorded a few times. J is TRBJ2-5 and V is TRBV11-3, with D hard to call. The V and J ends lost 0 bases and 3 bases respectively, with 5 bases between them. Germline assignment: CDR1 SGHNT and CDR2 YENEEA. The CDR3 covers 13 residues. The CDR3 coding sequence is TGTGCCAGCAGCTTAGAGGCAGAAGAGACCCAGTACTTC. It translates to CASSLEAEETQYF.

The chain has TRBV7-9 and TRBJ1-6, with D possibly TRBD1 on 6 matching bases. V was trimmed by 4 bases and J by 13 bases, leaving 14 bases between them. This CDR3 is 13 amino acids long. Germline V lookup: CDR1 SEHNR, CDR2 FQNEAQ (reference sequence). The CDR3 DNA follows: TGTGCCAGCAGCTCGCCAGGGGATCGGCCCCTCCACTTT. Translating it yields CASSSPGDRPLHF.

The chain employs TRBV20-1 and TRBJ2-7; the D is unclear. In germline, CDR1 is DFQATT, CDR2 SNEGSKA (reference sequence). Trimming removed 5 bases from V and 1 base from J, with 6 bases in between. There are 11 residues in the CDR3. CDR3 residues: CSAFSSYEQYF. The CDR3 region has the DNA TGCAGTGCTTTCAGTTCCTACGAGCAGTACTTC.

This chain joins TRBV7-9 and TRBJ2-1, with TRBD1 matching 10 bases. Unmatched junction bases numbered 8, after V lost 6 bases and J lost 0 bases. Per germline, CDR1 SEHNR and CDR2 FQNEAQ (reference sequence). The CDR3 length is 17 residues. The CDR3 loop reads CASRGQGTAVSYNEQFF. CDR3 DNA: TGTGCCAGCAGGGGACAGGGGACTGCGGTCTCCTACAATGAGCAGTTCTTC.

The chain employs TRBV25-1 and TRBJ1-1; tentatively, D is TRBD1 (5 bases). This CDR3 has 12 residues. Trimming took 6 bases from V and 8 from J, leaving 13 bases between them. Germline V lookup: CDR1 MGHDK, CDR2 SYGVNS. The DNA of the CDR3 is TGTGCCAGCAGCCCGTCGGGACTCGAAGCTTTCTTT. Translating gives CASSPSGLEAFF.

The rearrangement uses TRBV18 and TRBJ2-7; TRBD2 aligns across 11 bases. The length of the CDR3 is 16 residues. Germline loops: CDR1 KGHSH, CDR2 LQKENI. V was clipped by 5 bases and J by 1 base; unmatched bases: 7. The CDR3 DNA is TGTGCCAGCTCAAACTTAGCGGGAGGGGGATCCTACGAGCAGTACTTC. The encoded protein is CASSNLAGGGSYEQYF.

The chain recombines TRBV9 with TRBJ1-1; D is unresolved. This CDR3 is 15 amino acids long. V lost 0 bases and J 1 base, leaving 10 bases between the germline ends. The germline V gene encodes CDR1 SGDLS and CDR2 YYNGEE. The CDR3 protein is CASSVVSGSNTEAFF. DNA of the CDR3: TGTGCCAGCAGCGTAGTGTCGGGGTCGAACACTGAAGCTTTCTTT.

V is TRBV7-9 and J is TRBJ2-2; tentative D call: TRBD2 (6 bases). Trimming removed 5 bases from V and 4 bases from J, with 17 bases in between. The V gene's germline CDR1 is SEHNR and CDR2 FQNEAQ (reference sequence). The CDR3 is 16 residues long. The CDR3 loop reads CASSRGLGLSTGELFF. CDR3 in DNA: TGTGCCAGCAGCCGGGGACTGGGGCTTAGCACCGGGGAGCTGTTTTTT.

In its sample, this clone was seen once. The rearrangement uses TRBV6-5 and TRBJ1-6, with 9 bases fitting TRBD1. CDR3 length: 15 amino acids. Germline V gene data show CDR1 as MNHEY and CDR2 as SVGAGI. V gave up 0 bases and J gave up 7 bases; unmatched junction bases: 1. CDR3 bases: TGTGCCAGCAGTTACTCAGGACAGGGGAATTCACCCCTCCACTTT. This sequence encodes CASSYSGQGNSPLHF.

The genes are TRBV24-1 and TRBJ1-2; TRBD1 aligns across 8 bases. Germline-derived CDR1 and CDR2 are KGHDR and SFDVKD. The ends lost 2 bases at V and 5 bases at J; junction bases unmatched: 0. CDR3 length: 13 residues. In DNA form, the CDR3 reads TGTGCCACCAGTGATTGGACAGGGTATGGCTACACCTTC. This translates into CATSDWTGYGYTF.

The V and J genes are TRBV19 and TRBJ2-7, with 10 bases aligning to TRBD1. This CDR3 has 14 amino acids. From germline, CDR1 is LNHDA and CDR2 SQIVND (reference sequence). Trimming at V came to 7 bases and at J to 2 bases, leaving 5 bases not matched to a gene. CDR3 coding DNA: TGTGCCAGTAACTCCGGGACAGGGGCCTACGAGCAGTACTTC. This codes for CASNSGTGAYEQYF. The whole variable domain, remainder taken from reference TRBV19 and TRBJ2-7, is DGGITQSPKYLFRKEGQNVTLSCEQNLNHDAMYWYRQDPGQGLRLIYYSQIVNDFQKGDIAEGYSVSREKKESFPLTVTSAQKNPTAFYLCASNSGTGAYEQYFGPGTRLTVT.

The chain employs TRBV12-5 and TRBJ1-1; no definite D call. This CDR3 comprises 14 residues. The germline V and J ends were trimmed by 6 bases and 4 bases, with 15 bases remaining between them. Germline V gives CDR1 LGHNT, CDR2 FRNRAP. The CDR3 spells CASGSVPEGTEAFF. CDR3 in DNA: TGTGCTAGTGGCTCGGTTCCGGAGGGCACTGAAGCTTTCTTT.

The CDR3: CASSYWDRRSYEQYF. The CDR3 bases are TGTGCCAGCAGCTATTGGGACAGGCGCTCCTACGAGCAGTACTTC. The V and J genes are TRBV7-9 and TRBJ2-7, with 8 nucleotides matching TRBD1. Germline V gene lookup returns CDR1 SEHNR and CDR2 FQNEAQ (reference sequence). Trimming took 4 bases from V and 0 from J; bases not matched to a gene: 5. This CDR3 has 15 residues.

This clone appeared a single time. The V gene is TRBV11-3, the J gene TRBJ2-7; possibly TRBD1 for D (5 bases). The CDR3 sequence is 11 residues long. Trimming stripped 5 bases from V and 4 bases from J, with 6 bases between. Looked up from germline, CDR1 is SGHNT and CDR2 is YENEEA. CDR3 bases: TGTGCCAGCAGCAAGGGGTACGAGCAGTACTTC. This translates into CASSKGYEQYF.

This rearrangement joins TRBV9 to TRBJ2-3, with TRBD2 identical over 10 bases. The CDR3 covers 16 residues. The V and J ends lost 2 bases and 2 bases, in that order; junction bases with no gene match: 5. CDR1 and CDR2 from the germline V gene are SGDLS and YYNGEE. CDR3 DNA: TGTGCCAGCAGCGTGAGAGCGGGGGGGAACACAGATACGCAGTATTTT. Amino acids: CASSVRAGGNTDTQYF.

J is TRBJ2-6 and V is TRBV28; D gene unclear. The CDR3 is 16 amino acids. Deletions cut 5 bases from V and 0 bases from J, with 11 bases between. Germline V gives CDR1 MDHEN, CDR2 SYDVKM. The CDR3 DNA reads TGTGCCAGCAGTCCGCCCGAGTCCTCTGGGGCCAACGTCCTGACTTTC. Its protein is CASSPPESSGANVLTF.

The chain is built from TRBV7-8 and TRBJ2-3; 9 bases line up with TRBD2. Germline V gives CDR1 SGHVS, CDR2 FQNEAQ. This CDR3 is built from 18 residues. With 1 base clipped from V and 3 bases from J, the junction kept 11 bases outside the gene matches. CDR3 protein: CASSLDPVGSGSTDTQYF. In DNA form, the CDR3 reads TGTGCCAGCAGCTTAGACCCGGTCGGTAGCGGGAGTACAGATACGCAGTATTTT.

This chain uses TRBV2 with TRBJ2-7; 10 bases agree with TRBD2. The trim removed 5 bases at V and 0 bases at J, leaving 7 bases unmatched. Germline V gene data show CDR1 as SNHLY and CDR2 as FYNNEI. The CDR3 sequence is 16 residues long. CDR3 sequence (DNA): TGTGCCAGCAGTACAACTAGCGGGGTGCTCTCCTACGAGCAGTACTTC. Translating it yields CASSTTSGVLSYEQYF.

This clone showed up just once. Here the CDR3 DNA reads TGTGCCAGCAGCTTAACTAGCGGGGTATACAATGAGCAGTTCTTC. This translates into CASSLTSGVYNEQFF. The J gene is TRBJ2-1, the V gene TRBV7-7, with 10 bases aligning to TRBD2. Germline assignment: CDR1 SSHAT and CDR2 FNYEAQ (reference sequence). The CDR3 covers 15 residues. The junction had 2 bases not matched to a gene; V was cut back by 2 bases and J by 4 bases.

V is TRBV11-2 and J is TRBJ2-7; D might be TRBD2 (7 bases). Germline-derived CDR1 and CDR2 are SGHAT and FQNNGV. Trimming stripped 0 bases from V and 5 bases from J, with 14 bases between. This CDR3 is 15 amino acids long. The CDR3 here is CASSLDRGAQNEQYF. CDR3 coding DNA: TGTGCCAGCAGCTTAGATCGGGGGGCCCAGAACGAGCAGTACTTC.

The chain is built from TRBV3-1 (or the pseudogene TRBV3-2) and TRBJ2-1; maybe TRBD2 (5 bases). V shed 3 bases and J shed 13 bases, with 16 bases lying between them. CDR1 LGHDT and CDR2 YNNKEL come from the germline V gene (reference sequence). The CDR3 is made up of 13 amino acids. The CDR3 sequence: CASSHPEGLPQFF. The CDR3 DNA reads as TGTGCCAGCAGCCATCCCGAGGGCCTACCCCAGTTCTTC.

The chain recombines TRBV5-6 with TRBJ1-2, with unresolved D. Germline lookup yields CDR1 SGHDT and CDR2 YYEEEE. V was shortened by 0 bases and J by 4 bases, with 7 bases between the two germline ends. This CDR3 is 13 amino acids long. DNA of the CDR3: TGTGCCAGCAGCTTGGACTTAAGCTATGGCTACACCTTC. This codes for CASSLDLSYGYTF.

The chain joins TRBV5-4 to TRBJ1-1, with a possible D match to TRBD1 (5 bases). Trimming shortened V by 4 bases and J by 1 base, and 8 bases separated the two germline ends. Germline CDR1 and CDR2: SGHNT and YYREEE (reference sequence). This CDR3 has 13 amino acids. The CDR3 is CASSVTGNTEAFF. The CDR3 DNA follows: TGTGCCAGCAGCGTTACAGGGAACACTGAAGCTTTCTTT. Combining the CDR3 with reference TRBV5-4 and TRBJ1-1 gives the whole variable domain ETGVTQSPTHLIKTRGQQVTLRCSSQSGHNTVSWYQQALGQGPQFIFQYYREEENGRGNFPPRFSGLQFPNYSSELNVNALELDDSALYLCASSVTGNTEAFFGQGTRLTVV.

J is TRBJ2-7 and V is TRBV27; a possible D gene is TRBD1 (6 bases). V was pared by 0 bases and J by 2 bases, with 11 bases between. Germline CDR1 reads MNHEY; CDR2 reads SMNVEV (reference sequence). This CDR3 comprises 15 residues. The CDR3 loop reads CASSLSWQGPYEQYF. The CDR3 coding sequence is TGTGCCAGCAGTTTATCCTGGCAGGGGCCCTACGAGCAGTACTTC.

This clone occurred a few times. This chain connects TRBV15 to TRBJ1-1; the match to TRBD1 covers 8 bases. Germline CDR1 and CDR2: LNHNV and YYDKDF (reference sequence). J lost 3 bases, V lost 5 bases, and 8 bases had no gene match. The CDR3 covers 15 residues. The CDR3 DNA reads as TGTGCCACCAGCGAACGGACAGGGAAGGACACTGAAGCTTTCTTT. The encoded protein is CATSERTGKDTEAFF.

V usage is TRBV18 and J usage is TRBJ2-1, with 8 nucleotides matching TRBD2. The CDR3 loop spans 16 amino acids. The trim removed 2 bases at V and 0 bases at J, leaving 3 bases unmatched. From germline, CDR1 is KGHSH and CDR2 LQKENI. The CDR3 coding sequence is TGTGCCAGCTCACCATTGAGCGGGAGCTCCTACAATGAGCAGTTCTTC. Amino acids: CASSPLSGSSYNEQFF. The full variable domain, in which reference TRBV18 and TRBJ2-1 provide the parts outside the CDR3, is NAGVMQNPRHLVRRRGQEARLRCSPMKGHSHVYWYRQLPEEGLKFMVYLQKENIIDESGMPKERFSAEFPKEGPSILRIQQVVRGDSAAYFCASSPLSGSSYNEQFFGPGTRLTVL.

The rearrangement uses TRBV11-3 and TRBJ2-2; a weak D match, TRBD1 (5 bases). V was shortened by 0 bases and J by 4 bases, with 9 bases between the two germline ends. Per germline, CDR1 SGHNT and CDR2 YENEEA. CDR3 size: 15 residues. CDR3 sequence reads: CASSLDSRATGELFF. The CDR3 DNA sequence: TGTGCCAGCAGCTTAGATAGCAGGGCCACCGGGGAGCTGTTTTTT. The whole variable domain, remainder taken from reference TRBV11-3 and TRBJ2-2, is EAGVVQSPRYKIIEKKQPVAFWCNPISGHNTLYWYLQNLGQGPELLIRYENEEAVDDSQLPKDRFSAERLKGVDSTLKIQPAELGDSAVYLCASSLDSRATGELFFGEGSRLTVL.

V and J are TRBV24-1 and TRBJ2-3, with 9 bases lining up with TRBD2. Germline trimming cut 2 bases from V and 6 bases from J; bases unmatched to any gene: 5. The CDR3 loop spans 15 amino acids. CDR1 is KGHDR, CDR2 SFDVKD, per germline. The CDR3 DNA reads TGTGCCACCAGTGATTCCCAGCGGGGGGTTGATACGCAGTATTTT. It is translated as CATSDSQRGVDTQYF.

The chain links TRBV30 to TRBJ2-7; TRBD2 agrees at 11 bases. The junction had 9 bases not matched to a gene; V was cut back by 0 bases and J by 5 bases. CDR1 is GTSNPN, CDR2 SVGIG, per germline (reference sequence). This CDR3 is built from 16 residues. The CDR3 DNA reads as TGTGCCTGGAGTGTATACCCCACTAGCGGGAGAAACGAGCAGTACTTC. As protein: CAWSVYPTSGRNEQYF.